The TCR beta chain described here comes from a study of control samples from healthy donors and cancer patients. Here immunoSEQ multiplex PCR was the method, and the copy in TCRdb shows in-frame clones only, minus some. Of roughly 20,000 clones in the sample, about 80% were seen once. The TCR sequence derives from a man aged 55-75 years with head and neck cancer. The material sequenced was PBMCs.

The CDR3 DNA follows: TGTGCCAGTAGTTACCAGGGCCCCGGGGAGCTGTTTTTT. Protein: CASSYQGPGELFF. The chain links TRBV19 to TRBJ2-2, with D tentatively TRBD1 (5 bases). Trimming shortened V by 5 bases and J by 6 bases, and 10 bases separated the two germline ends. Germline CDR1 LNHDA, CDR2 SQIVND (reference sequence). CDR3 length: 13 amino acids.